This T cell receptor beta chain was captured in a study of T cells after posttransplantation cyclophosphamide. Study findings and constraints: TRB clonality was highly associated with recipient CMV seropositivity and reactivation. Skin or GI-infiltrating T cells shared few TRB sequences with blood. Later post-transplant blood repertoires were often dominated by donor CD8+ memory clones.

Cells defined as naive were viable CD3+CD4+ or CD3+CD8+ and CCR7+CD45RA+CD45RO-CD95-CD27+CD28+. The related graft donor's blood sample was taken on the day of bone marrow donation. Worth noting for this clone: Its cognate antigen is unknown.

Germline CDR1 and CDR2: SGHTA and FQGNSA. CDR3 size: 15 residues. The V gene lost 1 base and the J gene lost 0 bases, with 8 bases spanning the gap. Clones were read by immunoSEQ multiplex PCR, and TCRdb kept only the in-frame ones, dropping some. The data contain some 33,000 clones, about 91% of them seen just once; the ten biggest clones take up 0.095% to 0.12%. This receptor was taken from a man younger than 40 in good health and a related stem cell transplant donor. Sequencing input: naive CD4+ T cells sorted from blood. The chain couples TRBV7-2 to TRBJ2-3; D possibly corresponds to TRBD2 (5 bases). The CDR3 sequence: CASSLGLPSTDTQYF. DNA of the CDR3: TGTGCCAGCAGCTTAGGACTACCAAGCACAGATACGCAGTATTTT. Drawing the rest from reference TRBV7-2 and TRBJ2-3, the complete variable domain is GAGVSQSPSNKVTEKGKDVELRCDPISGHTALYWYRQSLGQGLEFLIYFQGNSAPDKSGLPSDRFSAERTGGSVSTLTIQRTQQEDSAVYLCASSLGLPSTDTQYFGPGTRLTVL.